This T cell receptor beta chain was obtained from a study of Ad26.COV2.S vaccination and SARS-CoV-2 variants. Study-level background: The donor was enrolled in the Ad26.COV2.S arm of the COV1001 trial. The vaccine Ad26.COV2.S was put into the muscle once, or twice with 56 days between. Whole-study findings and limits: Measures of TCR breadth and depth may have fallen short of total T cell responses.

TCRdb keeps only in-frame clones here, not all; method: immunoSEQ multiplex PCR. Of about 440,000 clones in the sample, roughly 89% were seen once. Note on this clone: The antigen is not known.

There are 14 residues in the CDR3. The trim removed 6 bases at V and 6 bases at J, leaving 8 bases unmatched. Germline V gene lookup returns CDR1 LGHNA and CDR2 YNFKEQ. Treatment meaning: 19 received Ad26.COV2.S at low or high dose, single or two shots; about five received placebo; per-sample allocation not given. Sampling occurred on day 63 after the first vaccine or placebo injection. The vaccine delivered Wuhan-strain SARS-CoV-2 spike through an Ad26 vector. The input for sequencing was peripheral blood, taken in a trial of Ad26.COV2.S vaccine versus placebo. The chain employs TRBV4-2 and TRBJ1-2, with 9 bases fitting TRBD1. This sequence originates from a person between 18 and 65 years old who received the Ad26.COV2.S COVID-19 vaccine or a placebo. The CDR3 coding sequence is TGTGCCAGCAGAAGGGGGGGGACAGGGCATGGCTACACCTTC. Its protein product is CASRRGGTGHGYTF.